This T cell receptor beta chain is drawn from a study of OX40 agonist ivuxolimab in advanced cancers. Overall study context: The patients received ivuxolimab by intravenous route every 2 weeks at 0.01 to 10 mg/kg.

As to this clone: The antigen is undetermined.

This CDR3 has 15 amino acids. V lost 3 bases, J lost 2 bases, and 8 bases lay in between. From germline, CDR1 is MNHEY and CDR2 SMNVEV (reference sequence). General observations from the study: By week 6 at 0.1 to 3.0 mg/kg, blood CD4+ and CD8+ T cells had expanded clonally.

This table comes from immunoSEQ multiplex PCR, and its TCRdb copy is limited to in-frame clones, with some not included. The sample includes tens of thousands of clones, around 86% of them seen just once. This clonotype originated in an adult with an advanced solid tumor such as melanoma, head and neck, liver or kidney cancer. The rearrangement joins TRBV27 to TRBJ2-6; D call uncertain. Sequencing used CD4+ or CD8+ T cells sorted from blood, obtained in a trial of the OX40 agonist ivuxolimab. In DNA form, the CDR3 reads TGTGCCAGCAGTTTTGGTGGGGCTGGGGCCAACGTCCTGACTTTC. Translating it yields CASSFGGAGANVLTF.